These T cell receptor beta chains were read from a single sample in a study of identifying expanded T cells in peripheral blood. Method: immunoSEQ multiplex PCR; TCRdb's copy keeps in-frame clones and lacks some. The sample lists some 120,000 clones; more than 75% were seen once. Input material: blood. These TCRs come from a person aged 18 to 69 in good health. Both conserved end residues are part of each CDR3. Fields, in order: D gene, J gene, V gene, clone size, CDR3 protein, CDR3 DNA. The D gene is left open where the match is weak. Only part of the rows carry a size: once, few, many, or a class if the clone is expanded.

d_gene: -; j_gene: TRBJ1-1; v_gene: TRBV7-9; abundance: -; CDR3aa: CASSLGRTSEAFF; CDR3nt: TGTGCCAGCAGCTTAGGACGAACTTCCGAAGCTTTCTTT
d_gene: -; j_gene: TRBJ2-6; v_gene: TRBV12-5; abundance: -; CDR3aa: CASGAGPDGNSGANVLTF; CDR3nt: TGTGCTAGTGGTGCAGGCCCCGACGGGAATTCTGGGGCCAACGTCCTGACTTTC
d_gene: -; j_gene: TRBJ1-2; v_gene: TRBV2; abundance: few; CDR3aa: CASSGTAYGYTF; CDR3nt: TGTGCCAGCAGTGGGACAGCCTATGGCTACACCTTC
d_gene: TRBD1; j_gene: TRBJ1-5; v_gene: TRBV19; abundance: -; CDR3aa: CASSQGAGQPQHF; CDR3nt: TGTGCCAGTAGCCAGGGGGCCGGTCAGCCCCAGCATTTT
d_gene: -; j_gene: TRBJ1-2; v_gene: TRBV14; abundance: -; CDR3aa: CASSRASWSLTRSYGYTF; CDR3nt: TGTGCCAGCAGCCGGGCGAGTTGGAGTTTAACACGGAGCTATGGCTACACCTTC
d_gene: TRBD1; j_gene: TRBJ1-2; v_gene: TRBV9; abundance: -; CDR3aa: CASSDGTGSYGYTF; CDR3nt: TGTGCCAGCAGCGACGGGACAGGGTCCTATGGCTACACCTTC
d_gene: -; j_gene: TRBJ1-5; v_gene: TRBV6-1; abundance: once; CDR3aa: CASRRRWADSQPQHF; CDR3nt: TGTGCCAGCAGACGCCGGTGGGCGGACAGTCAGCCCCAGCATTTT
d_gene: -; j_gene: TRBJ1-2; v_gene: TRBV6-1; abundance: few; CDR3aa: CASSEPRLWGYTF; CDR3nt: TGTGCCAGCAGTGAGCCTAGGCTTTGGGGCTACACCTTC
d_gene: -; j_gene: TRBJ2-5; v_gene: TRBV29-1; abundance: once; CDR3aa: CSVVRTVFSRRETQYF; CDR3nt: TGCAGCGTAGTGCGGACAGTTTTTTCCCGTAGAGAGACCCAGTACTTC
d_gene: TRBD1; j_gene: TRBJ1-6; v_gene: TRBV19; abundance: once; CDR3aa: CASSMGTGSSPLHF; CDR3nt: TGTGCCAGTAGTATGGGGACAGGGTCTTCACCCCTCCACTTT
d_gene: TRBD1; j_gene: TRBJ1-1; v_gene: TRBV27; abundance: -; CDR3aa: CASSLGQGRGGTEAFF; CDR3nt: TGTGCCAGCAGTTTAGGACAGGGCAGGGGGGGGACTGAAGCTTTCTTT
d_gene: -; j_gene: TRBJ1-1; v_gene: TRBV5-8; abundance: -; CDR3aa: CASSEGLLANTEAFF; CDR3nt: TGTGCCAGCAGCGAGGGTTTACTGGCGAACACTGAAGCTTTCTTT
d_gene: -; j_gene: TRBJ2-6; v_gene: TRBV9; abundance: -; CDR3aa: CASSVDGGPPYSGANVLTF; CDR3nt: TGTGCCAGCAGCGTAGATGGAGGGCCTCCTTACTCTGGGGCCAACGTCCTGACTTTC
d_gene: -; j_gene: TRBJ2-1; v_gene: TRBV9; abundance: -; CDR3aa: CASSPSGAASSGDEQFF; CDR3nt: TGTGCCAGCAGCCCCTCAGGGGCGGCTTCGAGCGGGGATGAGCAGTTCTTC
d_gene: TRBD1; j_gene: TRBJ1-2; v_gene: TRBV4-1; abundance: -; CDR3aa: CASSQPLDRGSGYTF; CDR3nt: TGCGCCAGCAGCCAACCTCTGGACAGGGGTAGTGGCTACACCTTC
d_gene: -; j_gene: TRBJ2-1; v_gene: TRBV11-3; abundance: -; CDR3aa: CASSRIHGTAQGNEQFF; CDR3nt: TGTGCCAGCAGCCGAATACACGGGACCGCACAAGGGAATGAGCAGTTCTTC
d_gene: TRBD2; j_gene: TRBJ2-1; v_gene: TRBV7-8; abundance: -; CDR3aa: CASSFAGGGNEQFF; CDR3nt: TGTGCCAGCAGCTTCGCGGGGGGGGGCAATGAGCAGTTCTTC
d_gene: -; j_gene: TRBJ1-5; v_gene: TRBV11-2; abundance: -; CDR3aa: CASSDSLDQPQHF; CDR3nt: TGTGCCAGCAGCGACAGTCTGGATCAGCCCCAGCATTTT
d_gene: -; j_gene: TRBJ2-3; v_gene: TRBV6-5; abundance: -; CDR3aa: CASSYGTELYTDTQYF; CDR3nt: TGTGCCAGCAGTTACGGGACGGAACTTTACACAGATACGCAGTATTTT
d_gene: TRBD2; j_gene: TRBJ2-1; v_gene: TRBV7-2; abundance: once; CDR3aa: CASSPRGLAGTHREQFF; CDR3nt: TGTGCCAGCAGCCCTAGGGGACTAGCGGGGACCCACCGTGAGCAGTTCTTC
d_gene: TRBD1; j_gene: TRBJ1-5; v_gene: TRBV5-6; abundance: -; CDR3aa: CASSRWDRVVNQPQHF; CDR3nt: TGTGCCAGCAGCCGATGGGACAGGGTCGTCAATCAGCCCCAGCATTTT
d_gene: -; j_gene: TRBJ2-5; v_gene: TRBV5-4; abundance: once; CDR3aa: CASSPGRWETQYF; CDR3nt: TGTGCCAGCAGCCCGGGGCGTTGGGAGACCCAGTACTTC
d_gene: TRBD1; j_gene: TRBJ1-2; v_gene: TRBV23-1; abundance: -; CDR3aa: CASSLQGRQIGYGYTF; CDR3nt: TGCGCCAGCAGCCTACAGGGGCGGCAAATCGGGTATGGCTACACCTTC
d_gene: -; j_gene: TRBJ2-2; v_gene: TRBV30; abundance: -; CDR3aa: CAWGTAGATGELFF; CDR3nt: TGTGCCTGGGGCACAGCAGGTGCCACCGGGGAGCTGTTTTTT
d_gene: -; j_gene: TRBJ1-1; v_gene: TRBV6-1; abundance: -; CDR3aa: CASRSGPPEAFF; CDR3nt: TGTGCCAGCAGGAGTGGGCCCCCTGAAGCTTTCTTT
d_gene: TRBD1; j_gene: TRBJ1-4; v_gene: TRBV30; abundance: -; CDR3aa: CAWNRGLDEKLFF; CDR3nt: TGTGCCTGGAACAGGGGGCTAGATGAAAAACTGTTTTTT
d_gene: TRBD2; j_gene: TRBJ2-3; v_gene: TRBV15; abundance: -; CDR3aa: CATSRESGGGTDTQYF; CDR3nt: TGTGCCACCAGCAGAGAGTCGGGGGGGGGCACAGATACGCAGTATTTT
d_gene: -; j_gene: TRBJ2-2; v_gene: TRBV10-2; abundance: -; CDR3aa: CASAGTLSRELFF; CDR3nt: TGCGCCTCCGCCGGGACACTCAGTCGGGAGCTGTTTTTT
d_gene: -; j_gene: TRBJ1-5; v_gene: TRBV2; abundance: -; CDR3aa: CASSERGNQPQHF; CDR3nt: TGTGCCAGCAGTGAACGGGGAAATCAGCCCCAGCATTTT
d_gene: -; j_gene: TRBJ1-1; v_gene: TRBV27; abundance: -; CDR3aa: CASSLSSTSSRRAFF; CDR3nt: TGTGCCAGCAGTTTATCCTCGACATCCTCAAGGAGGGCCTTCTTT
d_gene: -; j_gene: TRBJ1-1; v_gene: TRBV6-1; abundance: few; CDR3aa: CASILVGVVTEAFF; CDR3nt: TGTGCCAGCATTCTCGTTGGAGTCGTCACTGAAGCTTTCTTT
d_gene: -; j_gene: TRBJ1-5; v_gene: TRBV19; abundance: -; CDR3aa: CASTPVSNQPQHF; CDR3nt: TGTGCCAGTACACCCGTCAGCAATCAGCCCCAGCATTTT
d_gene: -; j_gene: TRBJ2-1; v_gene: TRBV10-3; abundance: -; CDR3aa: CAISGGGRNEQFF; CDR3nt: TGTGCCATCAGTGGGGGGGGCCGGAATGAGCAGTTCTTC
d_gene: -; j_gene: TRBJ2-7; v_gene: TRBV4-1; abundance: -; CDR3aa: CASSQTRGGYEQYF; CDR3nt: TGCGCCAGCAGCCAAACCCGGGGCGGCTACGAGCAGTACTTC
d_gene: -; j_gene: TRBJ1-1; v_gene: TRBV11-3; abundance: -; CDR3aa: CASSLGTRGGTEAFF; CDR3nt: TGTGCCAGCAGCTTAGGGACCAGGGGAGGCACTGAAGCTTTCTTT
d_gene: -; j_gene: TRBJ1-1; v_gene: TRBV6-1; abundance: once; CDR3aa: CASSSLMGAFF; CDR3nt: TGTGCCAGCAGTTCCTTAATGGGGGCTTTCTTT
d_gene: -; j_gene: TRBJ2-2; v_gene: TRBV6-5; abundance: -; CDR3aa: CASSYGEYTGELFF; CDR3nt: TGTGCCAGCAGTTACGGAGAGTACACCGGGGAGCTGTTTTTT
d_gene: -; j_gene: TRBJ2-1; v_gene: TRBV6-1; abundance: once; CDR3aa: CASIRGWGSYNEQFF; CDR3nt: TGTGCCAGCATAAGGGGATGGGGCTCCTACAATGAGCAGTTCTTC
d_gene: TRBD1; j_gene: TRBJ1-1; v_gene: TRBV27; abundance: -; CDR3aa: CASISGGSVEAFF; CDR3nt: TGTGCCAGCATCTCAGGGGGTTCAGTTGAAGCTTTCTTT
d_gene: -; j_gene: TRBJ1-2; v_gene: TRBV28; abundance: -; CDR3aa: CASSLEVYGYTF; CDR3nt: TGTGCCAGCAGTCTTGAGGTCTATGGCTACACCTTC
d_gene: -; j_gene: TRBJ1-5; v_gene: TRBV19; abundance: -; CDR3aa: CASNRGWNQPQHF; CDR3nt: TGTGCCAGTAATCGGGGTTGGAATCAGCCCCAGCATTTT
d_gene: -; j_gene: TRBJ1-2; v_gene: TRBV5-1; abundance: -; CDR3aa: CASSMTFGAGGYTF; CDR3nt: -
d_gene: -; j_gene: TRBJ2-1; v_gene: TRBV15; abundance: -; CDR3aa: CATSRPPDNEQFF; CDR3nt: TGTGCCACCAGCAGACCTCCAGACAATGAGCAGTTCTTC
d_gene: -; j_gene: TRBJ2-5; v_gene: TRBV11-3; abundance: -; CDR3aa: CASSSLREQETQYF; CDR3nt: TGTGCCAGCAGCTCTCTTAGGGAACAAGAGACCCAGTACTTC
d_gene: -; j_gene: TRBJ1-2; v_gene: TRBV9; abundance: -; CDR3aa: CASSVRDYYGYTF; CDR3nt: TGTGCCAGCAGCGTTAGGGATTACTATGGCTACACCTTC
d_gene: -; j_gene: TRBJ2-5; v_gene: TRBV2; abundance: -; CDR3aa: CASRRPEGQETQYF; CDR3nt: TGTGCCAGCAGGCGGCCAGAGGGCCAAGAGACCCAGTACTTC
d_gene: -; j_gene: TRBJ1-5; v_gene: TRBV30; abundance: -; CDR3aa: CAWSITSNQPQHF; CDR3nt: TGTGCCTGGAGTATCACCAGCAATCAGCCCCAGCATTTT
d_gene: -; j_gene: TRBJ1-2; v_gene: TRBV5-1; abundance: -; CDR3aa: CASSLVVNYGYTF; CDR3nt: TGCGCCAGCAGCTTAGTGGTGAACTATGGCTACACCTTC
d_gene: TRBD1; j_gene: TRBJ2-1; v_gene: TRBV28; abundance: -; CDR3aa: CASSLTPGQGGEQFF; CDR3nt: TGTGCCAGCAGTTTAACTCCGGGACAGGGGGGTGAGCAGTTCTTC
d_gene: TRBD1; j_gene: TRBJ2-3; v_gene: TRBV5-1; abundance: -; CDR3aa: CASRGRRQGATDTQYF; CDR3nt: TGCGCCAGCAGAGGTCGGCGACAGGGGGCAACAGATACGCAGTATTTT
d_gene: TRBD1; j_gene: TRBJ1-2; v_gene: TRBV6-5; abundance: -; CDR3aa: CASSSRDRSGYGYTF; CDR3nt: TGTGCCAGCAGCTCTCGGGACAGGTCGGGATATGGCTACACCTTC
d_gene: TRBD1; j_gene: TRBJ2-7; v_gene: TRBV9; abundance: -; CDR3aa: CASSASGTGFSYEQYF; CDR3nt: TGTGCCAGCAGCGCCTCCGGGACAGGATTCTCCTACGAGCAGTACTTC
d_gene: -; j_gene: TRBJ2-5; v_gene: TRBV27; abundance: -; CDR3aa: CASSNRVSGLPGKETQYF; CDR3nt: TGTGCCAGCAGCAACAGGGTTTCTGGTCTTCCGGGGAAAGAGACCCAGTACTTC
d_gene: -; j_gene: TRBJ1-2; v_gene: TRBV11-3; abundance: -; CDR3aa: CASSFGGKYGYTF; CDR3nt: TGTGCCAGCAGCTTTGGGGGGAAATATGGCTACACCTTC